The present entry profiles one T cell receptor (beta chain) with its context. Antigen: not known. Sequencing was performed with immunoSEQ multiplex PCR; in TCRdb, only in-frame clones are kept and a portion is missing. The sample shows roughly 21,000 clones, about four fifths of them seen only once. The data were obtained in a study of a mutant IDH1 vaccine in newly diagnosed glioma. Study details: Visit V13 took place at week 47, and visit V12 happened at week 35.

The time point was: week 47, end of study. Alongside topical imiquimod, each dose of vaccine comprised 300 ug of mutant IDH1 20-mer peptide. The clonotype was recovered from a man aged 40-55 years with glioma. Specimen: PBMCs, collected from a glioma patient whose treatment included an IDH1 peptide vaccine.

The CDR3 is CASSSGGLIGSYEQYF. CDR3 DNA: TGTGCCAGCAGCTCGGGAGGCCTAATTGGCTCCTACGAGCAGTACTTC. The chain employs TRBV5-4 and TRBJ2-7; 7 nucleotides line up with TRBD2. The CDR3 spans 16 residues. The V segment lost 3 bases and the J segment 0 bases; nucleotides outside the gene matches: 9. Germline-derived CDR1 and CDR2 are SGHNT and YYREEE (reference sequence).